A single sample is the source of the 24 T cell receptor beta chains below, sequenced in a study of CD4 T cells in relation to SARS-CoV-2 and coronaviruses. The unexposed donors gave CD4+ T cells in about 2011-2019, prior to COVID-19. CD4+ T cells were isolated from the cells after 10 days of culture. Sequencing was performed with immunoSEQ multiplex PCR; in TCRdb, only in-frame clones are kept and a portion is missing. The sample has 20,000 or so clones, under 85% seen once. For these TCRs, the target antigens are not known. The sequenced sample consisted of CD4+ T cells from PBMCs, cultured in vitro. Receptors were obtained from a human donor in good health.

This chain's CDR3 is CASSRGQGAWGTIYF. The CDR3 DNA reads TGTGCCAGCAGCCGGGGGCAGGGGGCCTGGGGCACCATATATTTT. The V call is TRBV3-1 (or the pseudogene TRBV3-2), the J call TRBJ1-3; 8 bases fit TRBD1. The CDR3 is 15 amino acids. The V gene end was trimmed by 4 bases and the J gene end by 9 bases; junction bases not matched to a gene: 11. Germline V gene sequence: CDR1 LGHDT, CDR2 YNNKEL (reference sequence).

J is TRBJ1-1 and V is TRBV7-2; D gene unclear. CDR3 length: 12 residues. The germline V and J ends were trimmed by 2 bases and 1 base, with 2 bases remaining between them. Germline CDR1 SGHTA, CDR2 FQGNSA. The CDR3 here is CASSLTNTEAFF. In DNA form, the CDR3 reads TGTGCCAGCAGCTTAACGAACACTGAAGCTTTCTTT.

This clone was detected only once. The chain employs TRBV19 and TRBJ1-1, with TRBD1 as a possible D gene (6 bases). The CDR3 spans 13 residues. With 8 bases removed from V and 4 bases from J, the gap between germline ends came to 14 bases. In germline, CDR1 is LNHDA, CDR2 SQIVND (reference sequence). CDR3: CASAGNRVTEAFF. DNA for the CDR3: TGTGCCAGTGCGGGGAACAGGGTCACTGAAGCTTTCTTT. The full variable domain, completed using reference TRBV19 and TRBJ1-1, is DGGITQSPKYLFRKEGQNVTLSCEQNLNHDAMYWYRQDPGQGLRLIYYSQIVNDFQKGDIAEGYSVSREKKESFPLTVTSAQKNPTAFYLCASAGNRVTEAFFGQGTRLTVV.

The chain is built from TRBV28 and TRBJ2-5; 12 bases align to TRBD2. The germline V gene has CDR1 MDHEN and CDR2 SYDVKM. V was clipped by 2 bases and J by 7 bases; unmatched bases: 11. CDR3 length: 17 amino acids. DNA of the CDR3: TGTGCCAGCAGTTTAGCCCCTTCTAGCGGGGGGGCGGGGACCCAGTACTTC. Translation gives CASSLAPSSGGAGTQYF.

This clone was seen a handful of times. The rearrangement links TRBV5-1 to TRBJ2-1; TRBD2 agrees at 9 bases. This CDR3 region has 16 residues. Germline loops: CDR1 SGHRS, CDR2 YFSETQ. V lost 1 base to trimming and J lost 4 bases; unmatched junction nucleotides: 6. The CDR3 is CASSLIRLAGYNEQFF. CDR3 coding DNA: TGCGCCAGCAGCTTGATAAGGCTAGCGGGGTACAATGAGCAGTTCTTC.

The chain employs TRBV11-2 and TRBJ1-1; D is uncertain. This CDR3 contains 14 residues. The germline gives CDR1 SGHAT, CDR2 FQNNGV. With 2 bases removed from V and 4 bases from J, the gap between germline ends came to 11 bases. CDR3 coding DNA: TGTGCCAGCAGCTTAAGTAGTGTCAGCACTGAAGCTTTCTTT. Translation gives CASSLSSVSTEAFF.

The rearrangement joins TRBV6-6 to TRBJ1-2; D unresolved. Germline V gives CDR1 MNHNY, CDR2 SVGAGI (reference sequence). The V end was cut by 0 bases, the J end by 3 bases, with 14 bases between. The CDR3 is made up of 16 amino acids. In DNA, the CDR3 is TGTGCCAGCAGTTACTCGAACGTTCAAATGGACTATGGCTACACCTTC. Residues: CASSYSNVQMDYGYTF.

The genes are TRBV14 and TRBJ2-2; 8 bases line up with TRBD1. V was pared by 4 bases and J by 8 bases, with 6 bases of the junction left unmatched. CDR1 is SGHDN, CDR2 FVKESK, per germline. The CDR3 has 14 residues. The CDR3, as DNA: TGTGCCAGCAGCCTGACAGGGGTTTTTGGGGAGCTGTTTTTT. It yields the protein CASSLTGVFGELFF.

This chain uses TRBV30 with TRBJ1-1, with D unresolved. The CDR3 covers 16 residues. The germline V gene has CDR1 GTSNPN and CDR2 SVGIG (reference sequence). The V end lost 2 bases, the J end lost 1 base, and 17 bases lay between the germline ends. Here the CDR3 reads CAWSRNPGSPNTEAFF. The CDR3, as DNA: TGTGCCTGGAGTCGCAACCCGGGGTCACCGAACACTGAAGCTTTCTTT. The variable domain in full, with the rest retrieved from reference TRBV30 and TRBJ1-1, is SQTIHQWPATLVQPVGSPLSLECTVEGTSNPNLYWYRQAAGRGLQLLFYSVGIGQISSEVPQNLSASRPQDRQFILSSKKLLLSDSGFYLCAWSRNPGSPNTEAFFGQGTRLTVV.

The DNA of the CDR3 is TGTGCCAGTAGTAGGGCAGGGGTTAGCAATCAGCCCCAGCATTTT. As protein: CASSRAGVSNQPQHF. This chain connects TRBV19 to TRBJ1-5; weak D call: TRBD1 (6 bases). The CDR3 loop spans 15 amino acids. V shed 4 bases and J shed 0 bases, with 10 bases lying between them. CDR1 LNHDA and CDR2 SQIVND come from the germline V gene (reference sequence). The full variable domain, with the rest looked up from reference TRBV19 and TRBJ1-5, is DGGITQSPKYLFRKEGQNVTLSCEQNLNHDAMYWYRQDPGQGLRLIYYSQIVNDFQKGDIAEGYSVSREKKESFPLTVTSAQKNPTAFYLCASSRAGVSNQPQHFGDGTRLSIL.

The chain uses TRBV12-5 and TRBJ2-5; TRBD1 might be the D (6 bases). Trimming shortened V by 4 bases and J by 5 bases, and 11 bases separated the two germline ends. The CDR3 has 13 amino acids. CDR1 and CDR2 (germline): LGHNT, FRNRAP. The CDR3 sequence: CASGSLRGETQYF. The CDR3, as DNA: TGTGCTAGTGGTTCCCTGAGGGGGGAGACCCAGTACTTC.

This chain joins TRBV20-1 and TRBJ2-2; D is unclear. Germline V gene data show CDR1 as DFQATT and CDR2 as SNEGSKA (reference sequence). With 3 bases removed from V and 4 bases from J, the gap between germline ends came to 9 bases. This CDR3 is 13 amino acids long. DNA for the CDR3: TGCAGTGCTAGTAACCCTGGCACCGGGGAGCTGTTTTTT. It translates to CSASNPGTGELFF.

The chain combines TRBV19 with TRBJ1-3; D is perhaps TRBD1 (5 bases). V dropped 4 bases and J dropped 0 bases, with 10 bases sitting between them. The CDR3 is 15 residues long. From germline, CDR1 is LNHDA and CDR2 SQIVND (reference sequence). The CDR3 protein is CASSTTETSGNTIYF. CDR3 in DNA: TGTGCCAGTAGTACGACAGAGACCTCTGGAAACACCATATATTTT.

This sequence joins TRBV25-1 and TRBJ2-2, with 7 bases that match TRBD1. The CDR3 has 18 amino acids. With 1 base clipped from V and 6 bases from J, the junction kept 14 bases outside the gene matches. Looked up from germline, CDR1 is MGHDK and CDR2 is SYGVNS. CDR3 residues: CASSELGGMGLGSGELFF. DNA of the CDR3: TGTGCCAGCAGTGAATTAGGGGGCATGGGATTGGGTTCCGGGGAGCTGTTTTTT.

V gene TRBV7-3 combines with J gene TRBJ2-5; D not resolved. The length of the CDR3 is 13 residues. Trimming removed 5 bases at V and 1 base at J, with 8 bases between. The germline gives CDR1 SGHTA, CDR2 FQGTGA. Written as DNA, the CDR3 is TGTGCCAGCAGCGTACACCCCCAAGAGACCCAGTACTTC. As protein: CASSVHPQETQYF. The complete variable domain, with remaining parts taken from reference TRBV7-3 and TRBJ2-5, reads GAGVSQTPSNKVTEKGKYVELRCDPISGHTALYWYRQSLGQGPEFLIYFQGTGAADDSGLPNDRFFAVRPEGSVSTLKIQRTERGDSAVYLCASSVHPQETQYFGPGTRLLVL.

This chain connects TRBV6-5 to TRBJ2-1, with 12 bases that match TRBD2. The CDR3 covers 15 residues. V shed 8 bases and J 8 bases; nucleotides not matched to a gene: 10. Germline CDR1 MNHEY, CDR2 SVGAGI. The CDR3 region is CASRGLAGGEDEQFF. The CDR3 nucleotides read TGTGCCAGCCGGGGCCTAGCGGGAGGGGAGGATGAGCAGTTCTTC.

This clone was found a few times. The chain carries TRBV3-1 (or the pseudogene TRBV3-2) and TRBJ1-5, with D unresolved. Germline CDR1 reads LGHDT; CDR2 reads YNNKEL (reference sequence). The CDR3 covers 13 residues. V gave up 0 bases and J gave up 6 bases, with 6 bases separating them. The CDR3 reads CASSQDGVQPQHF. CDR3 DNA sequence: TGTGCCAGCAGCCAAGACGGGGTTCAGCCCCAGCATTTT.

The chain is built from TRBV5-1 and TRBJ2-3; TRBD2 aligns across 13 bases. The CDR3 is 21 residues long. Germline V gene sequence: CDR1 SGHRS, CDR2 YFSETQ. V shed 4 bases and J 2 bases; nucleotides not matched to a gene: 19. DNA for the CDR3: TGCGCCAGCAGCACGATAACAGGGACTAGCGGGATCCCGGCCCTCACAGATACGCAGTATTTT. Translation: CASSTITGTSGIPALTDTQYF.

This clone occurred once. This chain links TRBV7-2 with TRBJ1-6, with D possibly TRBD1 on 6 matching bases. The length of the CDR3 is 15 residues. V lost 8 bases and J 10 bases, leaving 21 bases between the germline ends. Germline CDR1 is SGHTA and CDR2 is FQGNSA. The CDR3 nucleotides are TGTGCCAGCGAGCCCGCTAACAGGGTAGGCTCACCCCTCCACTTT. As protein: CASEPANRVGSPLHF.

The CDR3 coding sequence is TGTGCCAGCAGTGAGTTTGGACCGATTAACACCGGGGAGCTGTTTTTT. Translation gives CASSEFGPINTGELFF. The genes are TRBV2 and TRBJ2-2; no firm D call. The CDR3 is 16 residues long. The V end was cut by 3 bases, the J end by 2 bases, with 13 bases between. The germline V gene encodes CDR1 SNHLY and CDR2 FYNNEI.

The CDR3, as DNA: TGTGCCAGCAGTGAATTCGGGACACCGAACACTGAAGCTTTCTTT. This translates into CASSEFGTPNTEAFF. The V and J genes are TRBV25-1 and TRBJ1-1; D is perhaps TRBD1 (6 bases). The CDR3 covers 15 residues. V lost 1 base, J lost 1 base, and 10 bases lay in between. From germline, CDR1 is MGHDK and CDR2 SYGVNS.

V is TRBV14 and J is TRBJ2-5, with TRBD2 as a possible D gene (5 bases). Germline CDR1 reads SGHDN; CDR2 reads FVKESK. Between the trimmed V and J ends, which lost 0 bases and 4 bases, there was a span of 12 bases. This CDR3 region has 15 residues. CDR3 bases: TGTGCCAGCAGCCAAGATACGGCAGGAGGAGAGACCCAGTACTTC. Protein: CASSQDTAGGETQYF.

The gene calls are TRBV25-1 and TRBJ2-1; 8 bases map to TRBD2. The CDR3 has 15 amino acids. Looked up from germline, CDR1 is MGHDK and CDR2 is SYGVNS. V lost 8 bases, J lost 7 bases, and 13 bases stayed unmatched. This chain's CDR3 is CASGKRESAGNEQFF. The CDR3 DNA reads TGTGCCAGCGGGAAGCGGGAGAGTGCCGGGAATGAGCAGTTCTTC. The whole variable domain, remainder taken from reference TRBV25-1 and TRBJ2-1, is EADIYQTPRYLVIGTGKKITLECSQTMGHDKMYWYQQDPGMELHLIHYSYGVNSTEKGDLSSESTVSRIRTEHFPLTLESARPSHTSQYLCASGKRESAGNEQFFGPGTRLTVL.

The rearrangement joins TRBV2 to TRBJ1-1, with TRBD1 identical over 9 bases. The CDR3 sequence is 13 residues long. The V segment lost 7 bases and the J segment 3 bases; nucleotides outside the gene matches: 3. Germline V gene sequence: CDR1 SNHLY, CDR2 FYNNEI. The DNA for the CDR3 is TGTGCCAGCATAGGGACAGGGTACACTGAAGCTTTCTTT. This codes for CASIGTGYTEAFF.